The 8 T cell receptor beta chains in this list originate from one sample, sequenced in a study of persistence of HIV-infected CD4 T cells. This was the immunoSEQ version 4 assay in survey mode. Data came from immunoSEQ multiplex PCR; TCRdb stores just in-frame clones and leaves some out. The table records about 36,000 clones, about 85% of them present only once. Overlapping HIV-1 Gag 15-mer peptides at approximately 1 ug per peptide per mL were used. CD40L-negative CD69-negative CD45RO-high memory CD4+ T cells were sorted as populations depleted of antigen-responding cells. These receptors have no known antigen. This sample comprised cultured CD4+ T cells from PBMCs, obtained from a patient who received antiretroviral therapy. Receptors originate from an adult with HIV. The donor label of this sample is uncertain.

The chain links TRBV19 to TRBJ1-4; D is uncertain. The V gene's germline CDR1 is LNHDA and CDR2 SQIVND (reference sequence). The CDR3 spans 16 residues. Trimming shortened V by 4 bases and J by 3 bases, and 15 bases separated the two germline ends. The CDR3 loop reads CASSTHGAQANEKLFF. CDR3 DNA sequence: TGTGCCAGTAGTACCCACGGAGCGCAGGCTAATGAAAAACTGTTTTTT.

This clone was counted a few times. The chain carries TRBV19 and TRBJ1-3; no reliable D call. This CDR3 is 15 amino acids long. Trimming cost V 0 bases and J 0 bases, with 6 bases left between them. Germline V gives CDR1 LNHDA, CDR2 SQIVND (reference sequence). In DNA, the CDR3 is TGTGCCAGTAGTATAGACGGTCACTCTGGAAACACCATATATTTT. Residues: CASSIDGHSGNTIYF.

The rearrangement joins TRBV27 to TRBJ1-2; weak D call: TRBD1 (5 bases). The CDR3 runs 16 residues. CDR1 and CDR2 from the germline V gene are MNHEY and SMNVEV (reference sequence). The V gene lost 0 bases and the J gene lost 0 bases, with 11 bases spanning the gap. CDR3 loop: CASSLSRGGTNYGYTF. DNA of the CDR3: TGTGCCAGCAGTTTATCTCGGGGGGGGACTAACTATGGCTACACCTTC.

The chain carries TRBV12-5 and TRBJ2-1, with D perhaps matching TRBD1 or TRBD2 (5 bases each). Looked up from germline, CDR1 is LGHNT and CDR2 is FRNRAP. Deletions cut 5 bases from V and 8 bases from J, with 16 bases between. There are 14 residues in the CDR3. This chain's CDR3 is CASGLPRGGHEQFF. The CDR3 nucleotides are TGTGCTAGTGGTCTTCCCCGGGGCGGCCATGAGCAGTTCTTC.

This clone showed up just once. The chain uses TRBV2 and TRBJ2-5, with a weak D call TRBD1 (5 bases). From germline, CDR1 is SNHLY and CDR2 FYNNEI. The V end was cut by 7 bases, the J end by 7 bases, with 19 bases between. The CDR3 runs to 14 residues. CDR3 DNA: TGTGCCAGCACAAGGGGCGTGAGAGGTGGGACCCAGTACTTC. Translation: CASTRGVRGGTQYF.

CDR3 sequence (DNA): TGTGCCAGCAGTACTAAGGGACGGGAACAAGAGACCCAGTACTTC. This gives the protein CASSTKGREQETQYF. The chain is built from TRBV6-5 and TRBJ2-5; D possibly matches TRBD1 or TRBD2 (5 bases each). The CDR3 covers 15 residues. Germline V lookup: CDR1 MNHEY, CDR2 SVGAGI. Trimming removed 5 bases from V and 2 bases from J, with 15 bases in between.

J is TRBJ1-2 and V is TRBV5-1; the D is unclear. V lost 4 bases and J lost 4, with 20 bases in between. The CDR3 is 16 residues long. Per germline, CDR1 SGHRS and CDR2 YFSETQ. The CDR3, as DNA: TGCGCCAGCAGCGCAGGATTGTACTGGGATACCTATGGCTACACCTTC. Amino acids: CASSAGLYWDTYGYTF.

The chain uses TRBV5-4 and TRBJ2-3; D not resolved. This CDR3 is 15 amino acids long. Trimming cost V 0 bases and J 0 bases, with 8 bases left between them. The germline gives CDR1 SGHNT, CDR2 YYREEE (reference sequence). The CDR3 DNA is TGTGCCAGCAGCTTGGACTCTATTAGCACAGATACGCAGTATTTT. Residues: CASSLDSISTDTQYF.